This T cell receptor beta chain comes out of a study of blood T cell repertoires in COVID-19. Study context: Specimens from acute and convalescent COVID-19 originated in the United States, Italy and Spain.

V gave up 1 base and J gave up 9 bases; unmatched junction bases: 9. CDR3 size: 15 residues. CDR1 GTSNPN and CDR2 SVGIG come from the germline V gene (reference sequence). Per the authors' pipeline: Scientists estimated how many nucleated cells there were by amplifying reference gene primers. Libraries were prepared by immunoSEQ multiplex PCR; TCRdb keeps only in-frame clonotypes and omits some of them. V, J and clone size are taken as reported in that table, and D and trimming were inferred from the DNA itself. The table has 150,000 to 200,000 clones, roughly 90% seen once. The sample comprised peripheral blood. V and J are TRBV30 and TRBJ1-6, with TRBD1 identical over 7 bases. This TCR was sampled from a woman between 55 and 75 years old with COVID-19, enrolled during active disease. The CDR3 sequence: CAWSDRPGGRSPLHF. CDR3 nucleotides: TGTGCCTGGAGTGATCGCCCAGGGGGTCGTTCACCCCTCCACTTT.